These T cell receptor beta chains were read from a single sample in a study of blood T cell repertoires in COVID-19. The repertoire was sequenced with immunoSEQ multiplex PCR; TCRdb's copy has only in-frame clones and lacks some. The sample shows roughly 160,000 clones, 80% of them seen only once. Source material: PBMCs or T cells enriched from blood (not recorded which). Source of these receptors: a woman aged 55-75 years who had recovered from COVID-19. CDR3s include the opening cysteine and the closing phenylalanine or tryptophan. A D gene is named only where the DNA matches it firmly. Clone size is given for some rows only: seen once, a few or many times, or a class if the clone is expanded.

D gene: .
V gene: TRBV2
clone size: .
J gene: TRBJ1-3
CDR3 protein: CASSEGGSSGNTIYF
CDR3 DNA: TGTGCCAGCAGCGAAGGAGGGAGCTCTGGAAACACCATATATTTT

D gene: .
V gene: TRBV6-5
clone size: .
J gene: TRBJ2-6
CDR3 protein: CASSYGESGANVLTF
CDR3 DNA: TGTGCCAGCAGTTACGGGGAGTCTGGGGCCAACGTCCTGACTTTC

D gene: .
V gene: TRBV6-5
clone size: .
J gene: TRBJ1-1
CDR3 protein: CASSTIDRRGTFF
CDR3 DNA: TGTGCCAGCAGTACAATCGACAGGAGAGGAACTTTCTTT

D gene: TRBD1
V gene: TRBV2
clone size: .
J gene: TRBJ1-4
CDR3 protein: CASSGRGTGEEKLFF
CDR3 DNA: TGTGCCAGCAGCGGTCGCGGGACAGGGGAGGAAAAACTGTTTTTT

D gene: .
V gene: TRBV15
clone size: .
J gene: TRBJ1-1
CDR3 protein: CATSSGGEAFF
CDR3 DNA: TGTGCCACCAGCAGTGGAGGTGAAGCTTTCTTT

D gene: .
V gene: TRBV3-1/TRBV3-2
clone size: .
J gene: TRBJ1-5
CDR3 protein: CASSQSDTSNQPQHF
CDR3 DNA: TGTGCCAGCAGCCAATCGGACACAAGCAATCAGCCCCAGCATTTT

D gene: .
V gene: TRBV3-1/TRBV3-2
clone size: .
J gene: TRBJ2-3
CDR3 protein: CASSRGDTQYF
CDR3 DNA: TGTGCCAGCAGCCGAGGGGATACGCAGTATTTT

D gene: TRBD1
V gene: TRBV5-1
clone size: .
J gene: TRBJ2-7
CDR3 protein: CASSGPGTGVNEQYF
CDR3 DNA: TGCGCCAGCAGTGGACCCGGGACAGGGGTCAACGAGCAGTACTTC

D gene: TRBD1
V gene: TRBV18
clone size: .
J gene: TRBJ1-1
CDR3 protein: CASSGQGASLNTEAFF
CDR3 DNA: TGTGCCAGCTCTGGGCAGGGGGCGAGTTTGAACACTGAAGCTTTCTTT

D gene: TRBD1
V gene: TRBV6-6
clone size: few
J gene: TRBJ2-7
CDR3 protein: CASRRQGSEQYF
CDR3 DNA: TGTGCCAGCAGAAGACAGGGCTCCGAGCAGTACTTC

D gene: TRBD1
V gene: TRBV7-2
clone size: .
J gene: TRBJ1-1
CDR3 protein: CASSFGTGGHEAFF
CDR3 DNA: TGTGCCAGCAGCTTTGGGACAGGGGGGCATGAAGCTTTCTTT

D gene: TRBD2
V gene: TRBV19
clone size: .
J gene: TRBJ2-3
CDR3 protein: CASSPSTSGGADTQYF
CDR3 DNA: TGTGCCAGTAGTCCCTCGACTAGCGGGGGAGCAGATACGCAGTATTTT

D gene: .
V gene: TRBV19
clone size: once
J gene: TRBJ2-1
CDR3 protein: CASSIDGGLFSGEQFF
CDR3 DNA: TGTGCCAGTAGTATAGATGGAGGACTTTTCTCTGGTGAGCAGTTCTTC

D gene: .
V gene: TRBV6-2/TRBV6-3
clone size: .
J gene: TRBJ2-4
CDR3 protein: CASSPPGGGPKNIQYF
CDR3 DNA: TGTGCCAGCAGTCCCCCAGGGGGAGGCCCCAAAAACATTCAGTACTTC

D gene: .
V gene: TRBV5-6
clone size: few
J gene: TRBJ1-5
CDR3 protein: CASSQLRDWAQPQHF
CDR3 DNA: TGTGCCAGCAGCCAACTAAGGGACTGGGCTCAGCCCCAGCATTTT

D gene: TRBD1
V gene: TRBV28
clone size: .
J gene: TRBJ2-3
CDR3 protein: CASSFDRDSYTDTQYF
CDR3 DNA: TGTGCCAGCAGTTTTGACCGGGACAGCTACACAGATACGCAGTATTTT

D gene: TRBD2
V gene: TRBV29-1
clone size: .
J gene: TRBJ2-1
CDR3 protein: CSVDYASGESSYNEQFF
CDR3 DNA: TGCAGCGTTGACTATGCGAGCGGGGAGAGCTCCTACAATGAGCAGTTCTTC

D gene: TRBD1
V gene: TRBV15
clone size: .
J gene: TRBJ1-1
CDR3 protein: CATSRPQGANTEAFF
CDR3 DNA: TGTGCCACCAGCAGGCCACAGGGGGCGAATACTGAAGCTTTCTTT

D gene: .
V gene: TRBV20-1
clone size: .
J gene: TRBJ2-1
CDR3 protein: CSARPGREQFF
CDR3 DNA: TGCAGTGCTAGGCCCGGTCGGGAGCAGTTCTTC

D gene: .
V gene: TRBV24-1
clone size: .
J gene: TRBJ2-7
CDR3 protein: CATNQTRTYEQYF
CDR3 DNA: TGTGCCACCAACCAGACACGTACCTACGAGCAGTACTTC

D gene: .
V gene: TRBV6-5
clone size: .
J gene: TRBJ1-6
CDR3 protein: CASRGWGHNSPLHF
CDR3 DNA: TGTGCCAGCAGAGGGTGGGGCCATAATTCACCCCTCCACTTT

D gene: TRBD1
V gene: TRBV6-5
clone size: .
J gene: TRBJ2-7
CDR3 protein: CATEGITGDEQYF
CDR3 DNA: TGTGCCACCGAAGGGATCACAGGGGACGAGCAGTACTTC

D gene: .
V gene: TRBV21-1
clone size: .
J gene: TRBJ2-2
CDR3 protein: CASSGQGAVRGELFF
CDR3 DNA: TGTGCCAGCAGCGGTCAGGGGGCGGTGCGTGGGGAGCTGTTTTTT

D gene: .
V gene: TRBV5-1
clone size: .
J gene: TRBJ1-1
CDR3 protein: CASSLAGEAFF
CDR3 DNA: TGCGCCAGCAGCTTGGCCGGGGAAGCTTTCTTT

D gene: .
V gene: TRBV14
clone size: .
J gene: TRBJ1-1
CDR3 protein: CASSQDHRSGGTEAFF
CDR3 DNA: TGTGCCAGCAGCCAAGATCACAGGTCCGGTGGCACTGAAGCTTTCTTT

D gene: .
V gene: TRBV19
clone size: .
J gene: TRBJ1-5
CDR3 protein: CASSGNRVIDQPQHF
CDR3 DNA: TGTGCCAGTAGTGGGAACAGGGTCATCGATCAGCCCCAGCATTTT

D gene: TRBD1
V gene: TRBV11-2
clone size: .
J gene: TRBJ1-2
CDR3 protein: CASSNTGTGVTGYTF
CDR3 DNA: TGTGCCAGCAGCAACACCGGGACAGGGGTTACTGGCTACACCTTC

D gene: TRBD2
V gene: TRBV9
clone size: .
J gene: TRBJ2-5
CDR3 protein: CASSVGGTSGQETQYF
CDR3 DNA: TGTGCCAGCAGCGTAGGTGGGACTAGCGGTCAAGAGACCCAGTACTTC

D gene: TRBD1
V gene: TRBV27
clone size: few
J gene: TRBJ1-2
CDR3 protein: CASSFSPGQGNYGYTF
CDR3 DNA: TGTGCCAGCAGTTTCAGCCCGGGACAGGGAAACTATGGCTACACCTTC

D gene: .
V gene: TRBV6-6
clone size: .
J gene: TRBJ1-2
CDR3 protein: CASNTGSSDGYTF
CDR3 DNA: TGTGCCAGCAATACAGGTTCATCGGATGGCTACACCTTC

D gene: .
V gene: TRBV20-1
clone size: once
J gene: TRBJ2-7
CDR3 protein: CSASSSYEQYFGVRSYEQYF
CDR3 DNA: .

D gene: .
V gene: TRBV14
clone size: .
J gene: TRBJ1-1
CDR3 protein: CASGGHTEAFF
CDR3 DNA: TGTGCCAGCGGGGGCCACACTGAAGCTTTCTTT

D gene: .
V gene: TRBV30
clone size: .
J gene: TRBJ1-3
CDR3 protein: CAWSVTGGNTIYF
CDR3 DNA: TGTGCCTGGAGTGTAACAGGCGGAAACACCATATATTTT

D gene: .
V gene: TRBV11-3
clone size: .
J gene: TRBJ1-1
CDR3 protein: CASSLGGAGTEAFF
CDR3 DNA: TGTGCCAGCAGTCTAGGGGGGGCAGGGACTGAAGCTTTCTTT

D gene: .
V gene: TRBV21-1
clone size: once
J gene: TRBJ1-1
CDR3 protein: CASRQQGARIEAFF
CDR3 DNA: TGTGCCAGCAGGCAACAGGGGGCTCGGATTGAAGCTTTCTTT

D gene: TRBD1
V gene: TRBV5-5
clone size: .
J gene: TRBJ2-7
CDR3 protein: CASSNRGAYEQYF
CDR3 DNA: TGTGCCAGCAGCAACAGGGGGGCCTACGAGCAGTACTTC

D gene: TRBD2
V gene: TRBV19
clone size: .
J gene: TRBJ2-1
CDR3 protein: CASRGLAGVVPSYNEQFF
CDR3 DNA: TGTGCCAGCCGGGGACTAGCGGGGGTCGTGCCCTCCTACAATGAGCAGTTCTTC

D gene: .
V gene: TRBV4-2
clone size: .
J gene: TRBJ1-5
CDR3 protein: CASSQPSSNQPQHF
CDR3 DNA: TGTGCCAGCAGCCAACCCAGTAGCAATCAGCCCCAGCATTTT

D gene: .
V gene: TRBV18
clone size: .
J gene: TRBJ1-2
CDR3 protein: CASSPDRSRLYTF
CDR3 DNA: TGTGCCAGCTCACCGGACAGATCCCGTCTCTACACCTTC

D gene: TRBD1
V gene: TRBV5-1
clone size: .
J gene: TRBJ2-5
CDR3 protein: CASSPGQGQEIQYF
CDR3 DNA: TGCGCCAGCAGCCCGGGACAGGGCCAAGAGATCCAGTACTTC

D gene: .
V gene: TRBV27
clone size: .
J gene: TRBJ2-1
CDR3 protein: CASSLNAGKVNEQFF
CDR3 DNA: TGTGCCAGCAGTTTAAACGCAGGGAAGGTGAATGAGCAGTTCTTC

D gene: .
V gene: TRBV11-2
clone size: .
J gene: TRBJ2-2
CDR3 protein: CASSYGQINTGELFF
CDR3 DNA: TGTGCCAGCAGCTACGGACAAATTAACACCGGGGAGCTGTTTTTT

D gene: TRBD1
V gene: TRBV19
clone size: .
J gene: TRBJ1-1
CDR3 protein: CASSTGQGVTEAFF
CDR3 DNA: TGTGCCAGTAGTACGGGACAGGGGGTCACTGAAGCTTTCTTT

D gene: .
V gene: TRBV20-1
clone size: few
J gene: TRBJ1-5
CDR3 protein: CSASRQGSLGNQPQHF
CDR3 DNA: TGCAGTGCTAGTCGGCAGGGGAGCCTTGGGAATCAGCCCCAGCATTTT

D gene: TRBD1
V gene: TRBV27
clone size: .
J gene: TRBJ2-7
CDR3 protein: CASSAGGPTYEQYF
CDR3 DNA: TGTGCCAGCAGCGCAGGGGGACCTACTTACGAGCAGTACTTC

D gene: .
V gene: TRBV19
clone size: .
J gene: TRBJ1-4
CDR3 protein: CASRGAGRATNEKLFF
CDR3 DNA: TGTGCCAGTAGGGGGGCTGGGCGCGCAACTAATGAAAAACTGTTTTTT